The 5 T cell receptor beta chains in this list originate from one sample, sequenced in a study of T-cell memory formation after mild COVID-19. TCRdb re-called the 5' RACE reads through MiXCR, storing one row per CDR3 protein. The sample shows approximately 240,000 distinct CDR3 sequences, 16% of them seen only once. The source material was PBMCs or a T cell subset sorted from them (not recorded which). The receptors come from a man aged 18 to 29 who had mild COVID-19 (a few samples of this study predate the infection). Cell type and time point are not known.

DNA for the CDR3: TGTGCCAGCAGCAAAGAACGGACAGGGGGGTATGGCTACACCTTC. Translation: CASSKERTGGYGYTF. The rearrangement uses TRBV21-1 and TRBJ1-2; the D call of TRBD1 is as the table states it, not checked on the DNA. TRBV21-1 is designated a pseudogene. This CDR3 has 15 amino acids.

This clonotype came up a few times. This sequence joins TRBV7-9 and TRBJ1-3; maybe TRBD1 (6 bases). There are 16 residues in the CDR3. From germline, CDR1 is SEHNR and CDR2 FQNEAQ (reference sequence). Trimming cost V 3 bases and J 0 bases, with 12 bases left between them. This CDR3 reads CASSLGTGSSGNTIYF. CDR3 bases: TGTGCCAGCAGCTTGGGAACAGGGTCCTCTGGAAACACCATATATTTT.

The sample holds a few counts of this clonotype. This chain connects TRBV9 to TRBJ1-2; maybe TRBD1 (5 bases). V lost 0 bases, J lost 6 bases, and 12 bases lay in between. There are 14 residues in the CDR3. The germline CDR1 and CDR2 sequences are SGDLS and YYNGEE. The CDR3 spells CASSVAPVGDGYTF. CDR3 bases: TGTGCCAGCAGCGTAGCTCCGGTGGGGGATGGCTACACCTTC.

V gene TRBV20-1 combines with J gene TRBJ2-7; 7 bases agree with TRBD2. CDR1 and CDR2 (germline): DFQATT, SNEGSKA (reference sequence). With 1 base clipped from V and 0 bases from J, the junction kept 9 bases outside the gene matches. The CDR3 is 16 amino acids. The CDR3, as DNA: TGCAGTGCTAGAGGGGGGAAAGCGGGGAGCTCCTACGAGCAGTACGTC. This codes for CSARGGKAGSSYEQYV.

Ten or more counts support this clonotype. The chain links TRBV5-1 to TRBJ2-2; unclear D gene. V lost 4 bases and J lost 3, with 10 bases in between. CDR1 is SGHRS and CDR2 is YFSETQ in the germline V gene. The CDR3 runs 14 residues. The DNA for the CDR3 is TGCGCCAGCAGCCTAAGAACAGACACCGGGGAGCTGTTTTTT. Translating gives CASSLRTDTGELFF.